A selection of T cell receptor beta chains follows, all from one sample in a study of graft-versus-host responses after intestinal transplantation. The repertoire was sequenced with immunoSEQ multiplex PCR; TCRdb's copy has only in-frame clones and lacks some. This repertoire shows around 77,000 clones, roughly 94% found once; its top ten account for around 0.53%. No antigen has been assigned to these receptors. The material sequenced was unstimulated CD8+ T cells sorted from spleen or lymph node cells, taken before intestinal transplant. These receptors were taken from a human donor who received an intestinal transplant. Both conserved end residues are part of each CDR3. Rows may omit the clone size; those that give it use once, few, many or a size class.

V gene,J gene,clone size,CDR3 protein
TRBV28,TRBJ1-1,.,CASSLGGIEAFF
TRBV6-5,TRBJ2-2,.,CASSYSAGALSGELFF
TRBV6-6,TRBJ1-6,once,CASSYSRAGLNSPLHF
TRBV27,TRBJ2-7,.,CASRREGQYEQYF
TRBV29-1,TRBJ1-2,.,CSGGPNQILFNYGYTF
TRBV7-9,TRBJ1-1,.,CASSLVSDPNTEAFF
TRBV6-5,TRBJ1-1,.,CASSYGTLNTEAFF
TRBV6-5,TRBJ2-7,.,CASSSQGGRTYEQYF
TRBV5-1,TRBJ1-6,.,CASSRSLPYNSPLHF
TRBV5-6,TRBJ1-2,.,CASSLAVAATLGGYTF
TRBV14,TRBJ2-3,.,CASSHYRETDTQYF
TRBV7-2,TRBJ1-2,.,CASSIWDRAYGYTF
TRBV30,TRBJ1-1,once,CAWNPEQGDTEAFF
TRBV7-9,TRBJ2-1,.,CASSLGPTEQFF
TRBV4-1,TRBJ2-1,.,CASSQAIRAELYNEQFF
TRBV11-2,TRBJ2-3,.,CASSPPGSLAGGSTDTQYF
TRBV7-2,TRBJ2-7,.,CASSIADLSYEQYF
TRBV27,TRBJ2-2,.,CASSLHTEELFF
TRBV4-1,TRBJ1-2,.,CASSQGLGGDLGGYTF
TRBV18,TRBJ2-7,once,CASSPSDLTYEQYF
TRBV18,TRBJ1-1,once,CASSPPDRAGEAFF
TRBV27,TRBJ2-3,once,CASSLAGLYTDTQYF
TRBV25-1,TRBJ2-2,.,CASTGVLSAGELFF
TRBV7-9,TRBJ2-1,.,CASSLGFSGSDNEQFF
TRBV5-1,TRBJ1-2,.,CASRPLTGTANYGYTF
TRBV19,TRBJ2-1,.,CASSIDGDNEQFF
TRBV30,TRBJ1-5,.,CAWSVMGNQPQHF
TRBV7-9,TRBJ1-2,.,CASSGQAHGYTF
TRBV15,TRBJ2-1,.,CATSRRGTDEQFF
TRBV7-2,TRBJ2-7,.,CASSPLAGGLYEQYF
TRBV7-6,TRBJ1-1,once,CASSLGTASNTEAFF
TRBV6-1,TRBJ2-2,.,CASRDGQGDTGELFF
TRBV6-5,TRBJ1-4,.,CASRSGMGEKLFF
TRBV6-6,TRBJ2-5,.,CASRTDRGSETQYF
TRBV11-2,TRBJ2-1,.,CASSFSPDGWTSGNEQFF
TRBV7-3,TRBJ2-1,.,CASSSGGSYNEQFF
TRBV19,TRBJ1-5,.,CASSIQGFRQPQHF
TRBV19,TRBJ1-5,once,CASSVQGFGSNQPQHF
TRBV2,TRBJ1-2,.,CASIRNYGYTF